A selection of T cell receptor beta chains follows, all from one sample in a study of shared clonotypes between healthy human individuals. The repertoire was sequenced with immunoSEQ multiplex PCR; TCRdb's copy has only in-frame clones and lacks some. Of 2 million to 3 million clones listed, over 85% are singletons. The sample taken for sequencing was naive CD4+ T cells from PBMCs. These receptors were collected from a man between 18 and 35 years old in good health. Some clones in this sample may be carry-over from other donors' samples. Each CDR3 is given with its conserved first and last residue. Each record gives: clone size, V gene, D gene, J gene, CDR3 DNA, CDR3 protein. D genes are given only for firm matches. Clone size is given for some rows only: seen once, a few or many times, or a class if the clone is expanded.

clone size: .
V gene: TRBV10-2
D gene: TRBD2
J gene: TRBJ2-1
CDR3 DNA: TGCGCCAGCAGTGAGCCGACTAGCGGGAGAGAGGATGAGCAGTTCTTC
CDR3 protein: CASSEPTSGREDEQFF

clone size: .
V gene: TRBV7-9
D gene: .
J gene: TRBJ2-7
CDR3 DNA: TGTGCCAGCAGCTTAGTCCCGGGCTCAGCCTACGAGCAGTACTTC
CDR3 protein: CASSLVPGSAYEQYF

clone size: .
V gene: TRBV11-2
D gene: TRBD1
J gene: TRBJ1-4
CDR3 DNA: TGTGCCAGCAGCTTAGCCTTTCGGACAGGGACTAATGAAAAACTGTTTTTT
CDR3 protein: CASSLAFRTGTNEKLFF

clone size: .
V gene: TRBV27
D gene: .
J gene: TRBJ2-2
CDR3 DNA: TGTGCCAGCAGTTTTACAGGGTCGGTCACCGGGGAGCTGTTTTTT
CDR3 protein: CASSFTGSVTGELFF

clone size: .
V gene: TRBV5-4
D gene: .
J gene: TRBJ2-5
CDR3 DNA: TGTGCCAGCAGCCCGGCCTCGGCAGGGCGCGAGACCCAGTACTTC
CDR3 protein: CASSPASAGRETQYF

clone size: .
V gene: TRBV6-1
D gene: TRBD2
J gene: TRBJ2-2
CDR3 DNA: TGTGCCAGCAGTGAGGGACTAGCGGCGAACACCGGGGAGCTGTTTTTT
CDR3 protein: CASSEGLAANTGELFF

clone size: .
V gene: TRBV5-6
D gene: .
J gene: TRBJ1-6
CDR3 DNA: TGTGCCAGCAGCTTTGAGAATTCACCCCTCCACTTT
CDR3 protein: CASSFENSPLHF

clone size: .
V gene: TRBV27
D gene: .
J gene: TRBJ1-2
CDR3 DNA: TGTGCCAGCAGTTTCGGGGGTGGGGGCTACACCTTC
CDR3 protein: CASSFGGGGYTF

clone size: few
V gene: TRBV14
D gene: .
J gene: TRBJ1-1
CDR3 DNA: TGTGCCAGCAGCCAAGTTCCTCTATTAGACACTGAAGCTTTCTTT
CDR3 protein: CASSQVPLLDTEAFF

clone size: .
V gene: TRBV5-1
D gene: .
J gene: TRBJ2-1
CDR3 DNA: TGCGCCAGCAGCCTCGACTTTTCCGACTACAATGAGCAGTTCTTC
CDR3 protein: CASSLDFSDYNEQFF

clone size: .
V gene: TRBV5-1
D gene: TRBD1
J gene: TRBJ1-2
CDR3 DNA: TGCGCCAGCAGGCTAGGACAGGGGCATGGCTACACCTTC
CDR3 protein: CASRLGQGHGYTF

clone size: .
V gene: TRBV27
D gene: .
J gene: TRBJ1-2
CDR3 DNA: TGTGCCAGCAGTAGATGGCCAATAAACTATGGCTACACCTTC
CDR3 protein: CASSRWPINYGYTF

clone size: .
V gene: TRBV27
D gene: .
J gene: TRBJ1-4
CDR3 DNA: TGTGCCAGCAGTTACCTGGGGCGGGGAAGTGAAAAACTGTTTTTT
CDR3 protein: CASSYLGRGSEKLFF

clone size: .
V gene: TRBV6-6
D gene: .
J gene: TRBJ1-1
CDR3 DNA: TGTGCCAGCAGTTACCCAGGGATAGGGGTGAACACTGAAGCTTTCTTT
CDR3 protein: CASSYPGIGVNTEAFF

clone size: .
V gene: TRBV5-1
D gene: .
J gene: TRBJ1-5
CDR3 DNA: TGCGCCAGCAGCTTGCAGGTCAATCAGCCCCAGCATTTT
CDR3 protein: CASSLQVNQPQHF

clone size: .
V gene: TRBV7-9
D gene: TRBD2
J gene: TRBJ2-3
CDR3 DNA: TGTGCCAGCAGCCTAAGACTAGCGGGAGTAAAGACAGATACGCAGTATTTT
CDR3 protein: CASSLRLAGVKTDTQYF

clone size: .
V gene: TRBV28
D gene: TRBD1
J gene: TRBJ2-7
CDR3 DNA: TGTGCCAGCCGACAGGGGCGAACCTACGAGCAGTACTTC
CDR3 protein: CASRQGRTYEQYF

clone size: .
V gene: TRBV2
D gene: .
J gene: TRBJ1-2
CDR3 DNA: TGTGCCAGCACCCCCCTAGGGGCGGGAGGCTACACCTTC
CDR3 protein: CASTPLGAGGYTF

clone size: .
V gene: TRBV27
D gene: .
J gene: TRBJ2-7
CDR3 DNA: TGTGCCAGCAGGGGCATTGAGGGCGCGAGGTGGGGGACCTACGAGCAGTACTTC
CDR3 protein: CASRGIEGARWGTYEQYF

clone size: once
V gene: TRBV27
D gene: TRBD1
J gene: TRBJ2-4
CDR3 DNA: TGTGCCAGCAGTTTATTAGGGGACAGGGGTCACCCAGCAGCCAAAAACATTCAGTACTTC
CDR3 protein: CASSLLGDRGHPAAKNIQYF

clone size: .
V gene: TRBV2
D gene: .
J gene: TRBJ1-6
CDR3 DNA: TGTGCCAGCATGGGATGGGGGACGGATAATTCACCCCTCCACTTT
CDR3 protein: CASMGWGTDNSPLHF

clone size: .
V gene: TRBV6-5
D gene: .
J gene: TRBJ1-1
CDR3 DNA: TGTGCCAGCAGTACGCCCGGGGGGGCGGACACTGAAGCTTTCTTT
CDR3 protein: CASSTPGGADTEAFF

clone size: .
V gene: TRBV6-5
D gene: .
J gene: TRBJ2-4
CDR3 DNA: TGTGCCAGCAGCGGGTCTGCAACCAAAAACATTCAGTACTTC
CDR3 protein: CASSGSATKNIQYF

clone size: .
V gene: TRBV5-1
D gene: .
J gene: TRBJ2-7
CDR3 DNA: TGCGCCAGCAGCCTACCCCCCGCGGGTGGCTCCTACGAGCAGTACTTC
CDR3 protein: CASSLPPAGGSYEQYF

clone size: .
V gene: TRBV5-1
D gene: TRBD2
J gene: TRBJ2-1
CDR3 DNA: TGCGCCAGCAGCACCCATATGGCTAGCGGGAGCAGTGAGCAGTTCTTC
CDR3 protein: CASSTHMASGSSEQFF

clone size: .
V gene: TRBV28
D gene: TRBD1
J gene: TRBJ1-2
CDR3 DNA: TGTGCCAGCAGTTTTCCACAGGGGGCGCGGGGCTACACCTTC
CDR3 protein: CASSFPQGARGYTF

clone size: .
V gene: TRBV2
D gene: .
J gene: TRBJ1-2
CDR3 DNA: TGTGCCAAAGGGGCCTATGGCTACACCTTC
CDR3 protein: CAKGAYGYTF

clone size: .
V gene: TRBV4-1
D gene: .
J gene: TRBJ1-2
CDR3 DNA: TGCGCCAGCAGCTCCCTTAGTCAGGGACTGGTACATGGCTACACCTTC
CDR3 protein: CASSSLSQGLVHGYTF

clone size: .
V gene: TRBV5-4
D gene: TRBD2
J gene: TRBJ2-2
CDR3 DNA: TGTGCCAGCGCCCGACTAGCCTCAAACGGCGGGGAGCTGTTTTTT
CDR3 protein: CASARLASNGGELFF

clone size: .
V gene: TRBV4-2
D gene: .
J gene: TRBJ2-7
CDR3 DNA: TGTGCCAGCAGCCAAGCTAGGAGCTCCTACGAGCAGTACTTC
CDR3 protein: CASSQARSSYEQYF

clone size: .
V gene: TRBV9
D gene: .
J gene: TRBJ2-3
CDR3 DNA: TGTGCCAGCAGCGCCCTAGGAACAGATACGCAGTATTTT
CDR3 protein: CASSALGTDTQYF

clone size: .
V gene: TRBV11-2
D gene: TRBD1
J gene: TRBJ2-7
CDR3 DNA: TGTGCCAGCAGGTCAGTTCGGACAGGGAACTCCTACGAGCAGTACTTC
CDR3 protein: CASRSVRTGNSYEQYF

clone size: .
V gene: TRBV5-1
D gene: .
J gene: TRBJ2-2
CDR3 DNA: TGCGCCAGCAGCCCCCAGTCCCGGGAGCTGTTTTTT
CDR3 protein: CASSPQSRELFF

clone size: .
V gene: TRBV2
D gene: TRBD1
J gene: TRBJ1-5
CDR3 DNA: TGTGCCAGCAGTTCGGACAGGGGTGGAGGTCAGCCCCAGCATTTT
CDR3 protein: CASSSDRGGGQPQHF

clone size: .
V gene: TRBV7-9
D gene: TRBD2
J gene: TRBJ2-5
CDR3 DNA: TGTGCCAGCAGCTTCGGGGGGTTACTTCAAGAGACCCAGTACTTC
CDR3 protein: CASSFGGLLQETQYF

clone size: .
V gene: TRBV28
D gene: .
J gene: TRBJ2-7
CDR3 DNA: TGTGCCAGCAGTTTAGTGGGGCCCTACGAGCAGTACTTC
CDR3 protein: CASSLVGPYEQYF